The 23 T cell receptor beta chains reported below all come from one sample, sequenced in a study of shared clonotypes between healthy human individuals. Clones were read by immunoSEQ multiplex PCR, and TCRdb kept only the in-frame ones, dropping some. Altogether about 2.1 million clones are present, just over 90% being singletons, with the ten largest covering roughly 1.7%. Positively selected for CCR7, the CD45RO-negative cells used as naive CD8 cells excluded terminally differentiated effector memory CD45RA+ cells. The sample comprised naive CD8+ T cells from PBMCs. These receptors came from a man aged 18 to 30 in good health. Some clones in this sample may be carry-over from other donors' samples.

As concerns this clone: The sample has other DNA sequences that encode this CDR3 too. The genes are TRBV6-5 and TRBJ2-7; D uncertain. This CDR3 region has 13 residues. Germline CDR1 and CDR2: MNHEY and SVGAGI. V gave up 3 bases and J gave up 1 base, with 7 bases separating them. CDR3 DNA sequence: TGTGCCAGCAGTTATGGGCAATCCTACGAGCAGTACTTC. This encodes CASSYGQSYEQYF.

The V call is TRBV10-3, the J call TRBJ2-1; D remains ambiguous. Germline V gene data show CDR1 as ENHRY and CDR2 as SYGVKD. Between the trimmed V and J ends, which lost 0 bases and 7 bases, there was a span of 13 bases. This CDR3 spans 15 amino acids. For the CDR3, the DNA is TGTGCCATCAGTGAGTCTTATAGTGGTTGGAATGAGCAGTTCTTC. Translating gives CAISESYSGWNEQFF.

This chain uses TRBV5-1 with TRBJ2-5; 12 bases are a match to TRBD1. From germline, CDR1 is SGHRS and CDR2 YFSETQ. The V gene end was trimmed by 0 bases and the J gene end by 5 bases; junction bases not matched to a gene: 5. CDR3 length: 16 amino acids. CDR3 protein: CASSLAGQGASETQYF. The CDR3 DNA sequence: TGCGCCAGCAGCTTGGCGGGACAGGGGGCTTCGGAGACCCAGTACTTC. Combining the CDR3 with reference TRBV5-1 and TRBJ2-5 gives the whole variable domain KAGVTQTPRYLIKTRGQQVTLSCSPISGHRSVSWYQQTPGQGLQFLFEYFSETQRNKGNFPGRFSGRQFSNSRSEMNVSTLELGDSALYLCASSLAGQGASETQYFGPGTRLLVL.

The CDR3: CASSLAQGTALYEQYF. In DNA form, the CDR3 reads TGTGCCAGCAGCTTAGCGCAGGGGACAGCCCTCTACGAGCAGTACTTC. This chain joins TRBV7-2 and TRBJ2-7; 7 bases line up with TRBD1. The J segment lost 3 bases and the V segment lost 0 bases, leaving 8 bases of the junction unmatched. CDR3 length: 16 residues. The V gene's germline CDR1 is SGHTA and CDR2 FQGNSA.

This clone was seen once. Other DNA sequences in the sample encode the same CDR3. The rearrangement joins TRBV6-6 to TRBJ1-5; D is unclear. This CDR3 has 13 residues. The V end lost 2 bases, the J end lost 0 bases, and 2 bases lay between the germline ends. Per germline, CDR1 MNHNY and CDR2 SVGAGI (reference sequence). This chain's CDR3 is CASSYGSNQPQHF. The CDR3 DNA reads TGTGCCAGCAGTTACGGTAGCAATCAGCCCCAGCATTTT.

The CDR3 region is CASKAGTGALYSNQPQHF. DNA for the CDR3: TGCGCCAGCAAGGCCGGGACAGGGGCCCTTTATAGCAATCAGCCCCAGCATTTT. This chain links TRBV4-1 with TRBJ1-5; 10 nucleotides match TRBD1. The germline V gene has CDR1 MGHRA and CDR2 YSYEKL. Trimming at V came to 7 bases and at J to 0 bases, leaving 12 bases not matched to a gene. The CDR3 is 18 residues long.

V is TRBV7-9 and J is TRBJ2-5, with a tentative D call TRBD1 (6 bases). Trimming took 5 bases from V and 4 from J, leaving 17 bases between them. Germline lookup yields CDR1 SEHNR and CDR2 FQNEAQ (reference sequence). The CDR3 runs 15 residues. CDR3 sequence: CASSQQGSSPETQYF. The CDR3 region has the DNA TGTGCCAGCAGCCAACAGGGATCCTCACCAGAGACCCAGTACTTC.

Here the CDR3 reads CASSLQRGPTGTGELFF. The DNA for the CDR3 is TGTGCCAGCAGCCTCCAAAGGGGACCAACAGGGACCGGGGAGCTGTTTTTT. This rearrangement joins TRBV9 to TRBJ2-2; weak D call: TRBD1 (6 bases). The germline CDR1 and CDR2 sequences are SGDLS and YYNGEE. This CDR3 spans 17 amino acids. Trimming left V 4 bases short and J 5 bases short, with 21 bases between.

This clone appeared a single time. The rearrangement joins TRBV27 to TRBJ2-3, with D possibly TRBD2 on 6 matching bases. There are 17 residues in the CDR3. Trimming left V 1 base short and J 2 bases short, with 16 bases between. CDR1 is MNHEY, CDR2 SMNVEV, per germline (reference sequence). CDR3 protein: CASSLLHVGGNTDTQYF. The DNA of the CDR3 is TGTGCCAGCAGTTTATTGCATGTGGGCGGGAACACAGATACGCAGTATTTT.

This clone was observed once. The rearrangement links TRBV7-2 to TRBJ2-3; 10 positions match TRBD2. The CDR3 sequence is 18 residues long. Looked up from germline, CDR1 is SGHTA and CDR2 is FQGNSA. The J segment lost 0 bases and the V segment lost 1 base, leaving 7 bases of the junction unmatched. The CDR3 spells CASSLVVLAGASTDTQYF. The CDR3 DNA reads as TGTGCCAGCAGCTTAGTAGTGCTAGCGGGGGCTAGCACAGATACGCAGTATTTT.

This clone was observed a few times. The gene calls are TRBV28 and TRBJ2-7; D unclear. Germline V CDR1 and CDR2: MDHEN, SYDVKM. With 3 bases removed from V and 3 bases from J, the gap between germline ends came to 6 bases. The CDR3 runs 12 residues. CDR3 DNA sequence: TGTGCCAGCAGTTTGAAAGGCTACGAGCAGTACTTC. Its protein product is CASSLKGYEQYF. Combining the CDR3 with reference TRBV28 and TRBJ2-7 gives the whole variable domain DVKVTQSSRYLVKRTGEKVFLECVQDMDHENMFWYRQDPGLGLRLIYFSYDVKMKEKGDIPEGYSVSREKKERFSLILESASTNQTSMYLCASSLKGYEQYFGPGTRLTVT.

This chain uses TRBV7-6 with TRBJ1-1, with TRBD1 matching over 9 bases. Trimming at V came to 2 bases and at J to 4 bases, leaving 5 bases not matched to a gene. The CDR3 totals 15 residues. Germline CDR1 is SGHVS and CDR2 is FNYEAQ. The DNA of the CDR3 is TGTGCCAGCAGCTTAAACAGGGGGCTGGTCACTGAAGCTTTCTTT. Amino acids: CASSLNRGLVTEAFF.

The V gene is TRBV19, the J gene TRBJ1-4; D not certain. V lost 6 bases to trimming and J lost 7 bases, with 18 bases between them. CDR1 is LNHDA and CDR2 is SQIVND in the germline V gene (reference sequence). This CDR3 spans 15 amino acids. This CDR3 reads CASSRDAGRGEKLFF. CDR3 bases: TGTGCCAGTAGCCGAGACGCGGGTCGAGGTGAAAAACTGTTTTTT.

The chain has TRBV7-9 and TRBJ2-6; D gene uncertain. Germline CDR1 reads SEHNR; CDR2 reads FQNEAQ (reference sequence). The V end lost 2 bases, the J end lost 4 bases, and 6 bases lay between the germline ends. The CDR3 has 14 residues. Here the CDR3 reads CASSLPGGANVLTF. In nucleotides, the CDR3 is TGTGCCAGCAGCTTACCTGGGGGGGCCAACGTCCTGACTTTC.

This clone appeared once. The chain has TRBV27 and TRBJ1-5; TRBD1 aligns across 9 bases. CDR3 length equals 14 residues. V was pared by 4 bases and J by 11 bases, with 9 bases of the junction left unmatched. Per the germline V gene, CDR1 is MNHEY and CDR2 is SMNVEV (reference sequence). The CDR3 DNA follows: TGTGCCAGCAGTTCCGGGACAGGGTATTTGGCCCAGCATTTT. This translates into CASSSGTGYLAQHF.

The rearrangement links TRBV7-6 to TRBJ2-7; TRBD2 aligns across 8 bases. The CDR3 covers 15 residues. Germline V gene sequence: CDR1 SGHVS, CDR2 FNYEAQ. The V segment lost 5 bases and the J segment 5 bases; nucleotides outside the gene matches: 11. The CDR3, as DNA: TGTGCCAGCAGCCCGGGCGGGGGGTTCGTAAACGAGCAGTACTTC. Translation gives CASSPGGGFVNEQYF.

Of note for this clone: This sample includes further DNA sequences coding for the same CDR3. The J gene is TRBJ1-4, the V gene TRBV27; D ambiguous. CDR1 is MNHEY and CDR2 is SMNVEV in the germline V gene (reference sequence). This CDR3 is built from 14 residues. Trimming removed 2 bases from V and 5 bases from J, with 9 bases in between. CDR3: CASSLRGTNEKLFF. CDR3 nucleotide sequence: TGTGCCAGCAGTTTACGGGGAACCAATGAAAAACTGTTTTTT.

V gene TRBV27 combines with J gene TRBJ2-7; 7 bases are a match to TRBD2. Trimming at V came to 1 base and at J to 2 bases, leaving 5 bases not matched to a gene. CDR3 size: 15 residues. CDR1 MNHEY and CDR2 SMNVEV come from the germline V gene (reference sequence). The CDR3 region has the DNA TGTGCCAGCAGTTTATACCAACGGGGGGCCTACGAGCAGTACTTC. Translation: CASSLYQRGAYEQYF.

CDR3 coding DNA: TGCGCCAGCAGCTTAAACCCCATGAGTAACACCGGGGAGCTGTTTTTT. The encoded protein is CASSLNPMSNTGELFF. The chain links TRBV5-1 to TRBJ2-2, with unresolved D. The germline V gene has CDR1 SGHRS and CDR2 YFSETQ. This CDR3 region has 16 residues. V lost 2 bases and J lost 2, with 13 bases in between.

Worth noting for this clone: The same CDR3 can be traced to other DNA sequences in this sample. The chain links TRBV28 to TRBJ1-1; D remains ambiguous. Germline V gives CDR1 MDHEN, CDR2 SYDVKM. The CDR3 loop spans 13 amino acids. Between the trimmed V and J ends, which lost 3 bases and 1 base, there was a span of 6 bases. The CDR3 sequence: CASSFPANTEAFF. CDR3 DNA: TGTGCCAGCAGTTTTCCGGCGAACACTGAAGCTTTCTTT.

V is TRBV5-6 and J is TRBJ2-6, with D tentatively TRBD1 (6 bases). Trimming shortened V by 4 bases and J by 3 bases, and 11 bases separated the two germline ends. This CDR3 has 15 residues. Per the germline V gene, CDR1 is SGHDT and CDR2 is YYEEEE. The CDR3 DNA is TGTGCCAGCAGCCCCACAGGGATTGGGGCCAACGTCCTGACTTTC. Its translation is CASSPTGIGANVLTF.

This chain joins TRBV30 and TRBJ1-1; D might be TRBD1 (6 bases). The CDR3 contains 13 residues. Trimming shortened V by 0 bases and J by 5 bases, and 10 bases separated the two germline ends. Per the germline V gene, CDR1 is GTSNPN and CDR2 is SVGIG (reference sequence). The CDR3 coding sequence is TGTGCCTGGAGTGTCAGGGGATTTACTGAAGCTTTCTTT. It translates to CAWSVRGFTEAFF. The entire variable domain, with the rest obtained from reference TRBV30 and TRBJ1-1, is as follows: SQTIHQWPATLVQPVGSPLSLECTVEGTSNPNLYWYRQAAGRGLQLLFYSVGIGQISSEVPQNLSASRPQDRQFILSSKKLLLSDSGFYLCAWSVRGFTEAFFGQGTRLTVV.

This clone was counted only a few times. The rearrangement joins TRBV30 to TRBJ1-5; D remains ambiguous. The CDR3 is 14 amino acids. Germline lookup yields CDR1 GTSNPN and CDR2 SVGIG (reference sequence). Trimming took off 4 bases at V and 0 bases at J, with 10 bases between the two ends. The CDR3, as DNA: TGTGCCTGGATACCCGGATTTAGCAATCAGCCCCAGCATTTT. As protein: CAWIPGFSNQPQHF.